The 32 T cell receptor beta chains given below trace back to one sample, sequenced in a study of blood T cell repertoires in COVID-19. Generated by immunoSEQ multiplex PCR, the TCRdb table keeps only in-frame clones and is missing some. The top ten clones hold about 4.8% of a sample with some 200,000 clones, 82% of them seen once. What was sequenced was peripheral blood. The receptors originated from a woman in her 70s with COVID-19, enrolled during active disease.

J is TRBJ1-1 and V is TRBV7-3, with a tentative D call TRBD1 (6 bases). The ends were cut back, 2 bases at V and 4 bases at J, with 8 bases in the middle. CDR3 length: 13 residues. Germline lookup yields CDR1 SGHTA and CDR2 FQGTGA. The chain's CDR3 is CASSLDRFTEAFF. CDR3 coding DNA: TGTGCCAGCAGCTTAGACAGGTTCACTGAAGCTTTCTTT.

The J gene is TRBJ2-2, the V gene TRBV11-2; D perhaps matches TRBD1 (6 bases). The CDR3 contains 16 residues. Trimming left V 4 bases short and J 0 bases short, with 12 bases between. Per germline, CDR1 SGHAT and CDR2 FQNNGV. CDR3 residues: CASSSQTGANTGELFF. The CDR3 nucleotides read TGTGCCAGCAGCTCACAGACAGGCGCGAACACCGGGGAGCTGTTTTTT. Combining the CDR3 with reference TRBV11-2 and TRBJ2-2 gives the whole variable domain EAGVAQSPRYKIIEKRQSVAFWCNPISGHATLYWYQQILGQGPKLLIQFQNNGVVDDSQLPKDRFSAERLKGVDSTLKIQPAKLEDSAVYLCASSSQTGANTGELFFGEGSRLTVL.

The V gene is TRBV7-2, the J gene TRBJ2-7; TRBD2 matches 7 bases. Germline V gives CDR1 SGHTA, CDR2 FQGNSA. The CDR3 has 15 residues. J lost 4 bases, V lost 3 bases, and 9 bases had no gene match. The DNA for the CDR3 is TGTGCCAGCAGCTTGACGCGGGAGTCTATTTACGAGCAGTACTTC. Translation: CASSLTRESIYEQYF.

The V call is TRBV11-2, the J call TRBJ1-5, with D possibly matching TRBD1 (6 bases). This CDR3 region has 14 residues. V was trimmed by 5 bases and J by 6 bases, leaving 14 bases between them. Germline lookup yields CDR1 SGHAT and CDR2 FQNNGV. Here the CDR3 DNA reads TGTGCCAGCAGCCCCGCGGGGGCGCCTCAGCCCCAGCATTTT. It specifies CASSPAGAPQPQHF.

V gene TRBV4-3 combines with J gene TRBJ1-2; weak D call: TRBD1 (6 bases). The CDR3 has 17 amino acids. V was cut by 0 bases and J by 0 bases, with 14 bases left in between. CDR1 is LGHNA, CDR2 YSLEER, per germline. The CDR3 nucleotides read TGCGCCAGCAGCCAAGATACCGGGACACACGCTAACTATGGCTACACCTTC. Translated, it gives CASSQDTGTHANYGYTF.

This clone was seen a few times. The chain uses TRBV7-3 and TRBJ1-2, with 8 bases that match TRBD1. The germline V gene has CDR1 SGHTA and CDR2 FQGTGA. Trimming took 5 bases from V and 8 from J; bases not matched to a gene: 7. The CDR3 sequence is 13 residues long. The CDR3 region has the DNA TGTGCCAGCAGCAACCGACAGGGGAAGGGCTACACCTTC. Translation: CASSNRQGKGYTF.

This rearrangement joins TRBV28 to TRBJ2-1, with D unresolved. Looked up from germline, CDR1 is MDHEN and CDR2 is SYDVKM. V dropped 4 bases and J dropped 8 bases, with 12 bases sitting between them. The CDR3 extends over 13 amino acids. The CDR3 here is CASSSPARDEQFF. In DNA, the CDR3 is TGTGCCAGCAGTTCCCCGGCTCGGGATGAGCAGTTCTTC.

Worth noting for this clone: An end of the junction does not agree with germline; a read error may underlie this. CDR3 region: CASSLASGRSTYEQYF. CDR3 in DNA: TGTGCCAGCAGCCTAGCTAGCGGGAGATCCACCTACGAGCAGTACTTC. The chain recombines TRBV7-2 with TRBJ2-7, with TRBD2 matching over 10 bases. Germline V gene sequence: CDR1 SGHTA, CDR2 FQGNSA. The CDR3 is 16 amino acids.

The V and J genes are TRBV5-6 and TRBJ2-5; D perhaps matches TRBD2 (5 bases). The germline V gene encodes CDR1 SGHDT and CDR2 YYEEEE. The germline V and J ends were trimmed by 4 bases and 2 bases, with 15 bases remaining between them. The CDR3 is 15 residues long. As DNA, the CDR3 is TGTGCCAGCAGCCCCGGACTCAGGCGTCAAGAGACCCAGTACTTC. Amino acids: CASSPGLRRQETQYF.

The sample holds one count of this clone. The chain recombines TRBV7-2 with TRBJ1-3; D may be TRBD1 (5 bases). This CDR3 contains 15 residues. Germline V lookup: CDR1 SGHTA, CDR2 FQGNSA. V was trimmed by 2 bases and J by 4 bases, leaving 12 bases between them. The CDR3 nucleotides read TGTGCCAGCAGCTTACTAGGGGCCGGGGGAAACACCATATATTTT. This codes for CASSLLGAGGNTIYF. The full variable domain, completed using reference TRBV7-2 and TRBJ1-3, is GAGVSQSPSNKVTEKGKDVELRCDPISGHTALYWYRQSLGQGLEFLIYFQGNSAPDKSGLPSDRFSAERTGGSVSTLTIQRTQQEDSAVYLCASSLLGAGGNTIYFGEGSWLTVV.

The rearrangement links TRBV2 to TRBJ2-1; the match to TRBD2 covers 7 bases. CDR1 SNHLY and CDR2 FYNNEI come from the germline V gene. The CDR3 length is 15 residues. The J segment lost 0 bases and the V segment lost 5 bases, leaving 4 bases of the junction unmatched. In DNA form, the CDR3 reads TGTGCCAGCAGTAAGCGGGGAGGCTCCTACAATGAGCAGTTCTTC. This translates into CASSKRGGSYNEQFF.

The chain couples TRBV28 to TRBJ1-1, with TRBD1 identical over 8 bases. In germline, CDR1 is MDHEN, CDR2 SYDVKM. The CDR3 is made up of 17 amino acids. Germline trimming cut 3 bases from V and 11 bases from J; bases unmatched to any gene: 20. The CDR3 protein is CASSFMIQGAGVFVAFF. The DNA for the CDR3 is TGTGCCAGCAGTTTTATGATCCAGGGGGCAGGGGTTTTCGTGGCTTTCTTT.

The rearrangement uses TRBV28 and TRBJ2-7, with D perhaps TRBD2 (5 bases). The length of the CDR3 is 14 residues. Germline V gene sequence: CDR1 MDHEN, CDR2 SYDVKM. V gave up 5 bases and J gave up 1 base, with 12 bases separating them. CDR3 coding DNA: TGTGCCAGCAGTGGGCGGAGAGGGTCCTACGAGCAGTACTTC. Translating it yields CASSGRRGSYEQYF.

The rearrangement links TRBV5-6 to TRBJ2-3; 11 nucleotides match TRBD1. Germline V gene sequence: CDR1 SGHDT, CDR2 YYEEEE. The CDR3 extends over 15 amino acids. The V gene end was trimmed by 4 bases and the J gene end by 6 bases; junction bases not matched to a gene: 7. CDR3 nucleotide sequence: TGTGCCAGCAGCACCGGGACAGGGGGGCGCGATACGCAGTATTTT. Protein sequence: CASSTGTGGRDTQYF.

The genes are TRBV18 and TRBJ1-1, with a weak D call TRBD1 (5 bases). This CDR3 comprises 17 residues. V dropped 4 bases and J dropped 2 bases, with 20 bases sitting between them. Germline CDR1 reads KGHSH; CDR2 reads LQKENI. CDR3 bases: TGTGCCAGCTCACTTACCTCATCAACAGGACCCAACACTGAAGCTTTCTTT. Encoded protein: CASSLTSSTGPNTEAFF.

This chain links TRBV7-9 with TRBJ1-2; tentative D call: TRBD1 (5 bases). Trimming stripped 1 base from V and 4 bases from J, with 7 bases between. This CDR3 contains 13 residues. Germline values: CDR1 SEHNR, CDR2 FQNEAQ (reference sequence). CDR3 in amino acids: CASSLVGVYGYTF. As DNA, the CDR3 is TGTGCCAGCAGCTTAGTAGGGGTCTATGGCTACACCTTC.

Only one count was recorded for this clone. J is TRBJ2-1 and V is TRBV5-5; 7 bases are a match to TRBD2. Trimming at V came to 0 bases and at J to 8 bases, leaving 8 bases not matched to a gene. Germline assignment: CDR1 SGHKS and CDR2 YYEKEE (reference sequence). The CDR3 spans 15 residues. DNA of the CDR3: TGTGCCAGCAGCTTGGAGGGGAGGGCCTCGGATGAGCAGTTCTTC. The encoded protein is CASSLEGRASDEQFF.

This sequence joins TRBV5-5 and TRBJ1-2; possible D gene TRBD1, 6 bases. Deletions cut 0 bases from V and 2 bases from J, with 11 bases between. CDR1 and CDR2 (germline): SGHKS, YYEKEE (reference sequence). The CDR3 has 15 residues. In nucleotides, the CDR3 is TGTGCCAGCAGCTTGGCCGTTGGGGGCAACTATGGCTACACCTTC. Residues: CASSLAVGGNYGYTF.

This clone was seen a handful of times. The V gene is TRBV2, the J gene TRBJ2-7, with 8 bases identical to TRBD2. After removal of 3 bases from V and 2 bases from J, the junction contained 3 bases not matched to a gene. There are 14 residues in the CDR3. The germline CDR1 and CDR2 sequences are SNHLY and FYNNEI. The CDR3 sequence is CASSESSGPYEQYF. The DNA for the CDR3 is TGTGCCAGCAGTGAGTCTAGCGGGCCCTACGAGCAGTACTTC.

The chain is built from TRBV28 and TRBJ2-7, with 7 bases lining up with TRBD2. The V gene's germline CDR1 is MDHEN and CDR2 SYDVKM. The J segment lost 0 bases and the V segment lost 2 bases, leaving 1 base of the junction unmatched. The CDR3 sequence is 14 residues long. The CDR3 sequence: CASSLGGVSYEQYF. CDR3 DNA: TGTGCCAGCAGTTTAGGGGGGGTCTCCTACGAGCAGTACTTC.

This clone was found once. The CDR3, as DNA: TGCAGCGTACAGACTACAGGGCGCGAGCAGTACTTC. Its translation: CSVQTTGREQYF. The rearrangement links TRBV29-1 to TRBJ2-7; TRBD1 might be the D (6 bases). This CDR3 is built from 12 residues. Per germline, CDR1 SQVTM and CDR2 ANQGSEA. Between the trimmed V and J ends, which lost 6 bases and 6 bases, there was a span of 15 bases.

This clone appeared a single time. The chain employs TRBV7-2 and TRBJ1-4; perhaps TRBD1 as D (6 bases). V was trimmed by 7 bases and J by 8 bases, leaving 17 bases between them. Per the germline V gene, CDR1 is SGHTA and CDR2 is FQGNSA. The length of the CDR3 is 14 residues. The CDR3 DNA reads TGTGCCAGCACCAGACAGGCCAGGGAAGAAAAACTGTTTTTT. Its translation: CASTRQAREEKLFF.

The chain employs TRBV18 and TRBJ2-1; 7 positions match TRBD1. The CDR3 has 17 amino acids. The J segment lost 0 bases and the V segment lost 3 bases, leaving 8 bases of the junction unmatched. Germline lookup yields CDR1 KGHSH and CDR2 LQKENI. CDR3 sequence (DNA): TGTGCCAGCTCACCTATGAGGCCAGGGGGCTCCTACAATGAGCAGTTCTTC. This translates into CASSPMRPGGSYNEQFF.

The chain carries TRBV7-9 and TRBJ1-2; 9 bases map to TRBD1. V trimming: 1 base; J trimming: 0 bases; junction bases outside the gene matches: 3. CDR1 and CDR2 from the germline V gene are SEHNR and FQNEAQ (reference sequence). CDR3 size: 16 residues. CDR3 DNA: TGTGCCAGCAGCTTAGGGGGGACAGGGACTAACTATGGCTACACCTTC. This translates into CASSLGGTGTNYGYTF.

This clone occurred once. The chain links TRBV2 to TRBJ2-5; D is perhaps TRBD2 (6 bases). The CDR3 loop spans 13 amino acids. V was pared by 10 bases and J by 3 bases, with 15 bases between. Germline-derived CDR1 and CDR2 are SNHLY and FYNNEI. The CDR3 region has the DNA TGTGCCACCGAGGGACGGAGGGAAGAGACCCAGTACTTC. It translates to CATEGRREETQYF.

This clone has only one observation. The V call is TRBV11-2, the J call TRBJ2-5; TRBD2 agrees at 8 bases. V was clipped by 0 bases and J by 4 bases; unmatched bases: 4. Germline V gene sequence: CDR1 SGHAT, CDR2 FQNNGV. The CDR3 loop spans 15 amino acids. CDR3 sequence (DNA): TGTGCCAGCAGCTTAGATCTCACTAGCGGAGAGACCCAGTACTTC. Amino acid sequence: CASSLDLTSGETQYF.

The CDR3 DNA sequence: TGTGCCAGCAGCAGTAGCGGGATGCAAAAGGGTAACGAGCAGTACTTC. Protein product: CASSSSGMQKGNEQYF. V is TRBV7-2 and J is TRBJ2-7; the match to TRBD2 covers 8 bases. Trimming removed 5 bases from V and 5 bases from J; junction bases left unmatched: 14. CDR3 length: 16 residues. Germline V lookup: CDR1 SGHTA, CDR2 FQGNSA.

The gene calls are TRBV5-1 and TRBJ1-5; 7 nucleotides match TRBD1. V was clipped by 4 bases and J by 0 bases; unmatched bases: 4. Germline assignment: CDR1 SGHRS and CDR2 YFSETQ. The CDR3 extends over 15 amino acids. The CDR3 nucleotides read TGCGCCAGCAGCCCCACAGGGGATAGCAATCAGCCCCAGCATTTT. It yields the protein CASSPTGDSNQPQHF.

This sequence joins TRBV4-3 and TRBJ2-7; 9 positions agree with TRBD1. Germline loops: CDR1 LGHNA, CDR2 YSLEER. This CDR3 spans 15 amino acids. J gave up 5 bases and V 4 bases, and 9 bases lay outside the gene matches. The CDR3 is CASSLGYRGLNEQYF. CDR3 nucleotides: TGCGCCAGCAGCCTTGGATACAGGGGGCTAAACGAGCAGTACTTC.

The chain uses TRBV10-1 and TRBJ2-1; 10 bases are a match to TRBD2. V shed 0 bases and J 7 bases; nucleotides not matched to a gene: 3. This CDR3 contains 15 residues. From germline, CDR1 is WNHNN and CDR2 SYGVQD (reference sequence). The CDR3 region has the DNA TGCGCCAGCAGTGAGTCAGCGGGAGGGCCTAATGAGCAGTTCTTC. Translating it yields CASSESAGGPNEQFF.

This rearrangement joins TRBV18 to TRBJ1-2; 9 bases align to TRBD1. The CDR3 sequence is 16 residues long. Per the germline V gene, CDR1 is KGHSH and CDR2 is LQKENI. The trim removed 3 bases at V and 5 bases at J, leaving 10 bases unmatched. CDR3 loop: CASSPGQGTTLYGYTF. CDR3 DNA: TGTGCCAGCTCACCCGGACAGGGGACAACGCTTTATGGCTACACCTTC.

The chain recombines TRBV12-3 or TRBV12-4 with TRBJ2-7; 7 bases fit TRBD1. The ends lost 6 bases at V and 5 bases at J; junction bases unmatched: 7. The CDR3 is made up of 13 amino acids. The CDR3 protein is CASSGDRGHEQYF. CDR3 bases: TGTGCCAGCAGCGGGGACAGAGGGCACGAGCAGTACTTC.